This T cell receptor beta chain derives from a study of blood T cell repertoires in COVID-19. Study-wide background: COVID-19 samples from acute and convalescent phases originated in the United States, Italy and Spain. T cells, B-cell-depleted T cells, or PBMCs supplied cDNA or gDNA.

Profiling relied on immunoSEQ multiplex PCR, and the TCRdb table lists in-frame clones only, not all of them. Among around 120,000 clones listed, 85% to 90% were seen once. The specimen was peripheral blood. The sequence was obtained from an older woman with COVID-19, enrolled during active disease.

The CDR3 loop reads CAWSVFSGGETQYF. In DNA form, the CDR3 reads TGTGCCTGGAGTGTGTTTAGCGGGGGAGAGACCCAGTACTTC. The chain links TRBV30 to TRBJ2-5, with 9 bases lining up with TRBD2. With 0 bases clipped from V and 4 bases from J, the junction kept 3 bases outside the gene matches. Looked up from germline, CDR1 is GTSNPN and CDR2 is SVGIG (reference sequence). CDR3 size: 14 residues.